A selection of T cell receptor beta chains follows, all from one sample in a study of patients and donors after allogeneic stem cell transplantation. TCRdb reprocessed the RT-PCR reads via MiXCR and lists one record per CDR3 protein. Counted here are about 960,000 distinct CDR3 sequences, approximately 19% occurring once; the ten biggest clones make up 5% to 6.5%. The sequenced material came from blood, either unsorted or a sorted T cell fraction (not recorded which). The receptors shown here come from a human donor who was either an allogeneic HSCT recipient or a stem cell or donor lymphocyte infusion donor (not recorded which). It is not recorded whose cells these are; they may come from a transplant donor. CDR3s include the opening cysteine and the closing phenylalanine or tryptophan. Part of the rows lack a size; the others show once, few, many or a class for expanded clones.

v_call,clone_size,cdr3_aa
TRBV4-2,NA,CASSRGQSPQHF
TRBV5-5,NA,CASSWGNGMNTEAFF
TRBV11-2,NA,CASTTHNRANYGYTF
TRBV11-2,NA,CASRASGTPRETQYF
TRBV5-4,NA,CASSLAGNLPHEQYF
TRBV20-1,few,CSAPSGTANTGELFF
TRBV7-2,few,CASSLYRGADQPQHF
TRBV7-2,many,CASRGTSGFSTEAFF
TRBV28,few,CASILHLNTEAFF
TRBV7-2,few,CASSPMGGELFF
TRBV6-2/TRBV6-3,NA,CASSPPWATNEKLFF
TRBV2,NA,CASSLTSPGYGYTF
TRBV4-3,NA,CASSQDVGHPGGKNIQYF
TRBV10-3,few,CAISGPGTDTQYF
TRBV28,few,CASSSSWTGEVYTIYF
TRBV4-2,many,CASSQGTSGRSWETQYF
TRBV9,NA,CASSVVGGTEEGNTEAFF
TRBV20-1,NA,CSARLRDRHWREQFF
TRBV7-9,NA,CATRKTTSSTDTQYF
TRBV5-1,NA,CASSLVLAQETQYF
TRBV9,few,CASSVVTGLAGNTIYF
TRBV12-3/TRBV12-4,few,CASSFRGGSQYF
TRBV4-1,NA,CASSQVGRGKTQYF
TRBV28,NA,CASSSPGGGETQYF
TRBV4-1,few,CASSHQGAGQGGCSNQPQHF
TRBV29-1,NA,CSASRAIRQGATNTEAFF
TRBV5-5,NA,CASSASRGNSPLHF
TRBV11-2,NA,CASSPTRVGYEQYF
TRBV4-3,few,CASSQEGMAGTNEKLFF
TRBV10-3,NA,CAIRGQGGEQYF
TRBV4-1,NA,CASSPRLVPRNTQYF
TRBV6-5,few,CASSYEASAYTEAFF
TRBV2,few,CASEGIPWGGQHEQYF
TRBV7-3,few,CASTVLAGDIDTQYF
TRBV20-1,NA,CSARARTSDTQYF
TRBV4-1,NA,CASSSEIGQPQHF
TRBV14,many,CASSQLENNSPLHF
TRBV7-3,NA,CASSLDRGSGANVLTF
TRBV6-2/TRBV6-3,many,CAIMTGSSYEQYF
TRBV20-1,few,CSARVRGGIPTGELFF
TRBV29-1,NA,CSGGGTGELFF
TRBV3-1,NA,CASSLVAAGNTIYF
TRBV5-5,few,CASSLDRGTILHRTEAFF
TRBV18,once,CASSPGVKDGYTF
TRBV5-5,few,CASSEQGNEQYF
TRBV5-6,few,CASSQLGELNQPQHF
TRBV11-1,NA,CASSLGLVGTSGSRNEQFF
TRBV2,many,CASSATGDYGYTF
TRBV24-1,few,CATSGAASNYGYTF
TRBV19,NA,CASTRSGGSNQPQHF
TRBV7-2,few,CASSSPGRGSTEAFF
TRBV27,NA,CASSVTAGDDEQYF
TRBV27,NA,CASSLKVSYEQYF
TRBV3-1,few,CASSQVLAGAAEQFF